These 8 T cell receptor beta chains were all obtained from the same sample, sequenced in a study of T cells after yellow fever vaccination. TCRdb re-analysed the 5' RACE reads in MiXCR, keeping a single row per CDR3 protein. The table includes 250,000 to 400,000 distinct CDR3 sequences, approximately 4% detected once. This sample comprised PBMCs, obtained 15 days after the yellow fever booster vaccination. Source of these receptors: a man between 18 and 35 years old who received the YFV17D yellow fever vaccine.

This sequence joins TRBV7-2 and TRBJ1-6; tentative D call: TRBD1 (5 bases). The germline V gene has CDR1 SGHTA and CDR2 FQGNSA. The germline V and J ends were trimmed by 1 base and 8 bases, with 9 bases remaining between them. This CDR3 is built from 14 residues. This CDR3 is CASSLVSTDSPLHF. The CDR3 nucleotides read TGTGCCAGCAGCTTAGTTTCGACAGATTCACCCCTCCACTTT. Filled out from reference TRBV7-2 and TRBJ1-6, the complete variable domain reads GAGVSQSPSNKVTEKGKDVELRCDPISGHTALYWYRQSLGQGLEFLIYFQGNSAPDKSGLPSDRFSAERTGGSVSTLTIQRTQQEDSAVYLCASSLVSTDSPLHFGNGTRLTVT.

The V and J genes are TRBV5-6 and TRBJ2-1, with a tentative D call TRBD2 (6 bases). CDR1 and CDR2 from the germline V gene are SGHDT and YYEEEE. Trimming removed 3 bases at V and 14 bases at J, with 12 bases between. There are 11 residues in the CDR3. The CDR3 DNA is TGTGCCAGCAGCTGGGGGGATTCTAAGTTCTTC. Translating gives CASSWGDSKFF.

The V call is TRBV6-5, the J call TRBJ1-1, with 10 positions matching TRBD1. Trimming at V came to 3 bases and at J to 1 base, leaving 5 bases not matched to a gene. Germline CDR1 reads MNHEY; CDR2 reads SVGAGI. The CDR3 consists of 16 residues. The DNA of the CDR3 is TGTGCCAGCAGTTATCGGTGGGACAGGGGGAACACTGAAGCTTTCTTT. Its translation is CASSYRWDRGNTEAFF.

Ten or more counts support this clonotype. This chain links TRBV7-3 with TRBJ1-1; D not resolved. CDR3 length: 13 residues. The V and J ends lost 5 bases and 5 bases respectively, with 12 bases between them. Germline V gives CDR1 SGHTA, CDR2 FQGTGA. CDR3: CASSRSGETEAFF. The CDR3 DNA is TGTGCCAGCAGCCGATCGGGAGAGACTGAAGCTTTCTTT.

This clonotype was seen more than once but under ten times. This chain uses TRBV7-2 with TRBJ2-5; TRBD2 is a possible D gene (7 bases). Per germline, CDR1 SGHTA and CDR2 FQGNSA. The CDR3 totals 14 residues. Between the trimmed V and J ends, which lost 1 base and 5 bases, there was a span of 11 bases. This chain's CDR3 is CASSLEGGRETQYF. Here the CDR3 DNA reads TGTGCCAGCAGCTTAGAGGGGGGGCGCGAGACCCAGTACTTC.

In its sample, this clonotype was seen a few times. V and J are TRBV6-1 and TRBJ2-3; the D gene could be TRBD1 or TRBD2 (5 bases each). This CDR3 has 14 residues. Germline loops: CDR1 MNHNS, CDR2 SASEGT. With 2 bases removed from V and 7 bases from J, the gap between germline ends came to 13 bases. The CDR3 is CASSEKLGGNTQYF. CDR3 DNA: TGTGCCAGCAGTGAAAAACTTGGGGGAAATACGCAGTATTTT.

On this clonotype: A clone one base away is much larger, so this may be a read error. V usage is TRBV4-1 and J usage is TRBJ2-3; D not certain. Deletions cut 5 bases from V and 0 bases from J, with 12 bases between. The CDR3 is 15 amino acids. The V gene's germline CDR1 is MGHRA and CDR2 YSYEKL. CDR3 region: CASSEECGSTDTQYF. DNA of the CDR3: TGCGCCAGCAGCGAGGAATGTGGGAGCACAGATACGCAGTATTTT.

This clonotype has a handful of counts. V usage is TRBV12-3 or TRBV12-4 and J usage is TRBJ2-5; D ambiguous. The CDR3 extends over 14 amino acids. Between the trimmed V and J ends, which lost 3 bases and 4 bases, there was a span of 12 bases. CDR3 loop: CASSFPGKGETQYF. CDR3 sequence (DNA): TGTGCCAGCAGTTTCCCCGGAAAAGGAGAGACCCAGTACTTC.